Listed below are T cell receptor beta chains from one sample, sequenced in a study of blood T cell repertoires in COVID-19. This table comes from immunoSEQ multiplex PCR, and its TCRdb copy is limited to in-frame clones, with some not included. This sample yields 100,000 or so clones, of which over 75% are seen a single time; around 32% belongs to the top ten. Sequenced material: peripheral blood. The receptors here all came from a woman of 80 years or more with acute or convalescent COVID-19. Each CDR3 is given with its conserved first and last residue.

CDR3 protein	V gene	J gene
CASSAEGELKTEAFF	TRBV28	TRBJ1-1
CASSPLGLTLGDTQYF	TRBV5-6	TRBJ2-3
CASRLRTSQETQYF	TRBV6-6	TRBJ2-5
CSVLGQGYTDTQYF	TRBV29-1	TRBJ2-3
CASSNIRGGMNTEAFF	TRBV21-1	TRBJ1-1
CASSFGGPNTGELFF	TRBV7-9	TRBJ2-2
CASSSGAYEQYF	TRBV4-1	TRBJ2-7
CASSTIGVRGQPQHF	TRBV19	TRBJ1-5
CASSSTRTGFYNSPLHF	TRBV28	TRBJ1-6
CASSLGGGTYEQYF	TRBV27	TRBJ2-7
CASSRGTDSNQPQHF	TRBV2	TRBJ1-5